A selection of T cell receptor beta chains follows, all from one sample in a study of T cell changes during pregnancy in multiple sclerosis. Data came from immunoSEQ multiplex PCR; TCRdb stores just in-frame clones and leaves some out. Among tens of thousands of clones listed, more than 90% were seen once. Sequenced material: CD8+ T cells from peripheral blood mononuclear cells, taken in the third trimester of pregnancy. The receptors derive from a female donor with multiple sclerosis, enrolled in a pregnancy study. CDR3s include the opening cysteine and the closing phenylalanine or tryptophan. The order of the fields is clone size, D gene, V gene, J gene, CDR3 DNA, CDR3 protein. A D gene is named only where the DNA matches it firmly. Clone size is not always given. Where it is, it says once, few, many or a class for expanded clones.

.,TRBD2,TRBV6-1,TRBJ2-7,TGTGCCAGCAGTGAAGGGGGAGCGGGAGCCTACGAGCAGTACTTC,CASSEGGAGAYEQYF
.,TRBD2,TRBV9,TRBJ2-3,TGTGCCAGCAGCCCCCGTCTGGGGGGGACAGATACGCAGTATTTT,CASSPRLGGTDTQYF
few,TRBD2,TRBV5-6,TRBJ2-7,TGTGCCAGCAGCTACCGAGCGGGAACGGCTTACGAGCAGTACTTC,CASSYRAGTAYEQYF
.,TRBD2,TRBV7-9,TRBJ2-7,TGTGCCAGCAGCTCGGTACAAGCGGGGACCTACGAGCAGTACTTC,CASSSVQAGTYEQYF
.,TRBD2,TRBV28,TRBJ2-3,TGTGCCAGCAGTTTAGCGGGAGTGGCGAGGACAGATACGCAGTATTTT,CASSLAGVARTDTQYF
.,.,TRBV10-1,TRBJ1-6,TGCGCCAGCAGTGCATATAGGGAGATTCCCTATAATTCACCCCTCCACTTT,CASSAYREIPYNSPLHF
.,.,TRBV6-5,TRBJ1-1,TGTGCCAGCAGTTACTCACAGACGAAAGAAGCTTTCTTT,CASSYSQTKEAFF
.,.,TRBV6-5,TRBJ2-3,TGTGCCAGCAGCCCTAGCGTCAGCACAGATACGCAGTATTTT,CASSPSVSTDTQYF
.,TRBD1,TRBV13,TRBJ2-7,TGTGCCAGCAGTTTAGCAAACAGGGGGGTGGACTACGAGCAGTACTTC,CASSLANRGVDYEQYF
.,.,TRBV27,TRBJ1-2,TGTGCCAGCAGTTTATCGGCGGGGGACGATGGCTACACCTTC,CASSLSAGDDGYTF
.,TRBD1,TRBV27,TRBJ2-2,TGTGCCAGCAGTCTAGGGACAGCGCCCGGGGAGCTGTTTTTT,CASSLGTAPGELFF
.,.,TRBV6-6,TRBJ1-4,TGTGCCAGCAGTTACCCTTACAGGGAAACTAATGAAAAACTGTTTTTT,CASSYPYRETNEKLFF
.,.,TRBV4-3,TRBJ2-2,TGCGCCAGCAGCCAAGTTACAGGGTACACCGGGGAGCTGTTTTTT,CASSQVTGYTGELFF
.,.,TRBV27,TRBJ2-3,TGTGCCAGCAGTGCCAGGGGACCCACAGATACGCAGTATTTT,CASSARGPTDTQYF
.,.,TRBV7-9,TRBJ2-2,TGTGCCAGCAGCTTGGGAGGACACCAGAACACCGGGGAGCTGTTTTTT,CASSLGGHQNTGELFF
.,TRBD1,TRBV7-3,TRBJ2-7,TGTGCCAGCAGCTTAACTCCCGCCGGGACAGCGGACTACGAGCAGTACTTC,CASSLTPAGTADYEQYF
.,.,TRBV27,TRBJ1-1,TGTGCCAGCAAGCGCCCGGGGACTGAAGCTTTCTTT,CASKRPGTEAFF
.,TRBD1,TRBV5-1,TRBJ2-5,TGCGCCAGCAGGGGACAGGTTCAAGAGACCCAGTACTTC,CASRGQVQETQYF
once,TRBD2,TRBV7-8,TRBJ2-7,TGTGCCAGCAGCTTAACAAGACTAGCGGGAAGGTACGAGCAGTACTTC,CASSLTRLAGRYEQYF
once,.,TRBV27,TRBJ2-7,TGTGCCAGCAGTTTAACACAGACCTCCTACGAGCAGTACTTC,CASSLTQTSYEQYF
.,.,TRBV4-2,TRBJ2-3,TGTGCCAGCAGCCAAGATAGTGTAGATACGCAGTATTTT,CASSQDSVDTQYF
.,.,TRBV30,TRBJ2-7,TGTGCCTGGAGTCCCGGAGGCTCCTACGAGCAGTACTTC,CAWSPGGSYEQYF
.,TRBD1,TRBV4-1,TRBJ1-5,TGCGCCAGCAGCCTACAGGGGGAACAGCCCCAGCATTTT,CASSLQGEQPQHF
.,.,TRBV27,TRBJ1-5,TGTGCCAGCAGTCTTACAGGTATCAATCAGCCCCAGCATTTT,CASSLTGINQPQHF
.,TRBD2,TRBV27,TRBJ2-7,TGTGCCAGCACCCCCGGGGGAGGGTCCTACGAGCAGTACTTC,CASTPGGGSYEQYF
many,TRBD1,TRBV7-8,TRBJ2-7,TGTGCCAGCAGCTCTGGGCCCGGGACAGGGGGCTACGAGCAGTACTTC,CASSSGPGTGGYEQYF
once,TRBD2,TRBV2,TRBJ2-5,TGTGCCAGCAGTGAATATTTTGGGACTAGCGGAGGGGGTCGATCAGGGGAGACCCAGTACTTC,CASSEYFGTSGGGRSGETQYF
.,.,TRBV28,TRBJ2-3,TGTGCCAGCAGTTTATTTACAGGGGGGGCCACAGATACGCAGTATTTT,CASSLFTGGATDTQYF
.,.,TRBV30,TRBJ2-1,TGTGCCTGGAGTTGGCGGAATGAGCAGTTCTTC,CAWSWRNEQFF
many,TRBD1,TRBV7-9,TRBJ2-3,TGTGCCAGCAGGGGACAGGCTGGCACAGATACGCAGTATTTT,CASRGQAGTDTQYF
once,.,TRBV6-6,TRBJ2-1,TGTGCCAGCACCGACCAGATGAGGGGGAATGAGCAGTTCTTC,CASTDQMRGNEQFF
.,TRBD2,TRBV7-9,TRBJ2-1,TGTGCCAGCAGAGCAGGCGGGGGGATAGCAAATGAGCAGTTCTTC,CASRAGGGIANEQFF